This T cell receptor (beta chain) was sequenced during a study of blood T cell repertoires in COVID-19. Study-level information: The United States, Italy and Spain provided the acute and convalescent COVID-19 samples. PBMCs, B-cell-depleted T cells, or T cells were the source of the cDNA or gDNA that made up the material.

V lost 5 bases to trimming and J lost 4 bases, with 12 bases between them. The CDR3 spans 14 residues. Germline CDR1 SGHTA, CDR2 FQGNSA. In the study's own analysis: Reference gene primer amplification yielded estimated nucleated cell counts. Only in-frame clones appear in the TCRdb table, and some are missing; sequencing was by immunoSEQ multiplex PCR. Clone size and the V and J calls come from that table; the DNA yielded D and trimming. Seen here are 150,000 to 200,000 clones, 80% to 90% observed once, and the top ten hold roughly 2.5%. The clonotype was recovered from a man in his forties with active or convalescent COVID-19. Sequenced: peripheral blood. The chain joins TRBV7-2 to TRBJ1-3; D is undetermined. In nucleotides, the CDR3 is TGTGCCAGCAGCCTATTTGTCTCCGGAAACACCATATATTTT. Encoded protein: CASSLFVSGNTIYF.